This TCR beta chain appears in the sequencing data of a study of shared clonotypes between healthy human individuals (dated by TCRdb to the early 2020s). At the level of the whole study: A couple of women and a few men aged 18 to 49 years were included in the cohort. For each donor, CD4 naive and CD4 memory were each given three plates, CD8 naive was given two plates, and CD8 memory was given one plate. To estimate repertoire size and how much clonotypes are shared between individuals, the study performed deep sequencing of blood TCR repertoires from about five healthy adults. Different laboratories and diverse techniques were used to prepare libraries and sequence TCR repertoires, to increase sequencing depth and limit assay-specific biases. Per donor, leukapheresis produced somewhere between about 0.94 and 9 billion PBMCs. The paper as a whole reports these results and caveats: Incomplete sequencing was indicated by rarefaction of sorted-subset datasets, despite the large sequencing depth. Larger estimated clonotype richness was generally found for naive subsets than for memory subsets. Pairwise subsampling indicated that sequencing depth was expected to affect the degree of clonotype sharing among donors. Compared with non-shared clonotypes, the clonotypes found in all four sorted-subset donors had higher generation probabilities. Only blood was sampled, and tissue TCR repertoires likely differ from those in blood. Because the study included only a small number of donors, the genetic and exposure-history diversity represented was limited. When a handful of donors were compared, the shared fraction of clonotypes was about 5% for naive CD4, over 3% for naive CD8, more than 2% for memory CD4, and 0.3% to 0.5% for memory CD8.

Worth noting for this clone: Its antigen is unknown. The input lacks base qualities; no much larger clone sits a single base away.

Using the deep immunoSEQ assay, multiplex PCR amplified TCR CDR3 regions from genomic DNA. For each cell subset, the extracted genomic DNA was distributed evenly across all wells of several immunoSEQ 96-well plates, and each plate served as one replicate. For sorted subsets, about 210 ng of genomic DNA, equivalent to 25,000 to 35,000 T cell genomes, went into each replicate PCR. The purified libraries were quantified using a Qubit 3.0 fluorometer, sized with a Bioanalyzer 2100, and then quantified again using the KAPA Library Quantification kit. Every immunoSEQ 96-well plate was sequenced on a separate single-read 150-cycle Illumina NextSeq 550 flow cell. In the authors' own workflow: The immunoSEQ output contained only junctional sequences without quality scores, so filtering could not match that applied to full-length reads. To assign V/J genes and CDR3, sequences were annotated against IMGT germline references using PyIR, a Python wrapper for IgBLAST v1.9. Reads were filtered out if the reads had weak V/J assignments (E-value above 1e-6), no CDR3, stop codons, out-of-frame junctions, or ambiguous translated residues. V3J clonotypes were defined as sequences sharing an identical inferred V gene, J gene, and CDR3 amino acid sequence. Percentage overlap between repertoires was calculated by dividing the number of shared unique clonotypes by the size of the smaller repertoire. Repertoire richness was assessed with RTK rarefaction, the Chao1 estimator, and Recon v2.1 estimates of unobserved clonotypes. For all TCRbeta clonotypes obtained by the gDNA method from a handful of donors, generation probabilities were computed with OLGA. This is the immuneACCESS table as TCRdb keeps it, with only in-frame sequences that have V and J called. A part of the clones is gone; compared with another copy, unresolved V genes explain less than half, and the rest is unexplained. The V and J calls and clone size were taken over from that table, and D and trimming were inferred from the DNA. This sample is represented by fewer than 700,000 clones; 85% to 95% of them were singletons. Around 0.12% of the sample is in the top ten clones.

The CDR3 runs 16 amino acids, cysteine and phenylalanine included. CDR3 DNA only is kept here, 48 bases in frame from base 1. After removal of 0 bases from V and 4 bases from J, the junction retains 4 bases not matched to a gene. CDR1 MGHRA and CDR2 YSYEKL are derived from the germline V gene. For the CD8 naive samples, CD45RO-negative cells were positively selected for CCR7, yielding a CD45RA+CCR7+ population from which TemRA cells were excluded. The donors were healthy, HIV-negative adults who had no recently reported acute infections or vaccinations. Every donor was a Caucasian adult living in Nashville, Tennessee, USA. Blood was collected by leukapheresis, and PBMCs were isolated by Ficoll-Histopaque density gradient centrifugation and then cryopreserved in liquid nitrogen vapor phase. Purity and quantity of every magnetically sorted T cell population were checked by analytical flow cytometry. Each sorted fraction had its genomic DNA isolated and then quantified by UV absorbance on a Nanodrop 2000c.

The sample taken for sequencing was naive CD8+ T cells sorted from blood. This specimen's cell subset or site label, interpreted: CD45RA+CCR7+. This clonotype was obtained from a woman aged 25 to 45 in good health. This chain joins TRBV4-1 to TRBJ2-7; 12 central nucleotides agree with TRBD2. The CDR3 sequence is CASSQDETSGSYEQYF. The DNA sequence reads TGCGCCAGCAGCCAAGATGAGACTAGCGGGAGTTACGAGCAGTACTTC.